These 10 T cell receptor beta chains were sequenced from one sample in a study of blood T cell repertoires in COVID-19. Method: immunoSEQ multiplex PCR; TCRdb's copy keeps in-frame clones and lacks some. Of 100,000 to 150,000 clones in the sample, roughly 88% are singletons; the top ten hold approximately 1.1%. Sequences were obtained from peripheral blood. These receptors all stem from a woman aged 80 or over with acute or convalescent COVID-19.

V is TRBV6-5 and J is TRBJ2-7; the D is unclear. Germline-derived CDR1 and CDR2 are MNHEY and SVGAGI. The CDR3 loop spans 15 amino acids. With 6 bases removed from V and 0 bases from J, the gap between germline ends came to 15 bases. This chain's CDR3 is CASSRDIDDSYEQYF. The DNA for the CDR3 is TGTGCCAGCAGCCGAGACATAGACGACTCCTACGAGCAGTACTTC.

The CDR3 nucleotides read TGTGCCAGCAGCCCGCAGGGCGGGGAATATGGCTACACCTTC. Protein product: CASSPQGGEYGYTF. J is TRBJ1-2 and V is TRBV5-5; weak D call: TRBD1 (5 bases). The CDR3 has 14 amino acids. The V end lost 4 bases, the J end lost 5 bases, and 15 bases lay between the germline ends. Germline CDR1 and CDR2: SGHKS and YYEKEE (reference sequence). Variable domain in full (rest from reference TRBV5-5 and TRBJ1-2): DAGVTQSPTHLIKTRGQQVTLRCSPISGHKSVSWYQQVLGQGPQFIFQYYEKEERGRGNFPDRFSARQFPNYSSELNVNALLLGDSALYLCASSPQGGEYGYTFGSGTRLTVV.

CDR3 DNA: TGTGCCAGCAGCCCCAATTCAGGGAACACTGAAGCTTTCTTT. Its translation is CASSPNSGNTEAFF. The J gene is TRBJ1-1, the V gene TRBV11-2; no reliable D call. There are 14 residues in the CDR3. Trimming cost V 5 bases and J 1 base, with 11 bases left between them. CDR1 SGHAT and CDR2 FQNNGV come from the germline V gene.

The rearrangement joins TRBV18 to TRBJ2-2; D unresolved. The CDR3 totals 15 residues. Between the trimmed V and J ends, which lost 3 bases and 0 bases, there was a span of 8 bases. Germline assignment: CDR1 KGHSH and CDR2 LQKENI. The CDR3 DNA reads as TGTGCCAGCTCACCGTCCAGGCCGAACACCGGGGAGCTGTTTTTT. Encoded protein: CASSPSRPNTGELFF.

The gene calls are TRBV2 and TRBJ1-2; no firm D call. CDR3 length: 13 amino acids. Germline V gives CDR1 SNHLY, CDR2 FYNNEI. V dropped 4 bases and J dropped 4 bases, with 10 bases sitting between them. CDR3 sequence reads: CASSVSQSYGYTF. The CDR3 DNA follows: TGTGCCAGCAGTGTTTCCCAGTCCTATGGCTACACCTTC.

V usage is TRBV5-1 and J usage is TRBJ1-2; TRBD1 might be the D (6 bases). This CDR3 contains 14 residues. With 5 bases removed from V and 8 bases from J, the gap between germline ends came to 19 bases. Per the germline V gene, CDR1 is SGHRS and CDR2 is YFSETQ. DNA of the CDR3: TGCGCCAGCAGTCCCCAGGGGCTAATCTGGGGCTACACCTTC. Its translation: CASSPQGLIWGYTF.

The rearrangement uses TRBV3-1 (or the pseudogene TRBV3-2) and TRBJ2-3; 8 nucleotides agree with TRBD2. V lost 0 bases, J lost 4 bases, and 3 bases stayed unmatched. Germline V gene lookup returns CDR1 LGHDT and CDR2 YNNKEL (reference sequence). The CDR3 sequence is 15 residues long. DNA of the CDR3: TGTGCCAGCAGCCAAGAATTAGCGGGACCAGATACGCAGTATTTT. Translating it yields CASSQELAGPDTQYF.

The CDR3 spells CASSLGGTRDADEQFF. Here the CDR3 DNA reads TGTGCCAGCAGCTTAGGTGGGACTAGGGATGCGGATGAGCAGTTCTTC. The chain combines TRBV11-2 with TRBJ2-1, with 8 bases matching TRBD2. From germline, CDR1 is SGHAT and CDR2 FQNNGV. CDR3 length: 16 amino acids. V shed 1 base, J shed 8 bases, and the junction held 10 bases outside the gene matches.

The CDR3 here is CASSLGPGQGGLINQPQHF. In DNA form, the CDR3 reads TGTGCCAGCAGTTTGGGGCCGGGACAGGGGGGACTGATCAATCAGCCCCAGCATTTT. The chain recombines TRBV28 with TRBJ1-5; the match to TRBD1 covers 11 bases. The trim removed 3 bases at V and 3 bases at J, leaving 13 bases unmatched. The CDR3 contains 19 residues. Germline loops: CDR1 MDHEN, CDR2 SYDVKM.

The chain carries TRBV28 and TRBJ1-6; D is uncertain. Germline CDR1 and CDR2: MDHEN and SYDVKM. CDR3 length: 14 amino acids. V lost 3 bases and J lost 7, with 10 bases in between. The chain's CDR3 is CASSLQQMNSPLHF. The CDR3 bases are TGTGCCAGCAGTTTGCAACAAATGAATTCACCCCTCCACTTT.